This TCR beta chain was sequenced for a study of tumor-infiltrating lymphocytes in primary liver carcinoma. Study context: Tumor stage was T1-T3 N0M0, and tumor size was roughly 4.2 to 11 cm across.

Co-extracted RNA and DNA came from 20-30 mg of unsorted bulk tissue. Primary liver carcinomas in the patients were surgically resected. A word on this clonotype: Antigen unknown. The junction departs from the called germline gene at one end, perhaps through a read error.

Production of TCR beta cDNA used 400 to 600 ng total RNA together with a constant-region primer. Amplification in three nested multiplex PCR rounds with slightly modified ARM-PCR gave rise to TCR beta libraries. TRBV1-TRBV30 forward primers and a C-beta reverse primer were used in the first two PCR rounds, which each ran for about 9 cycles. From the multiplex PCR reads, TCRdb called clonotypes with MiXCR, one entry per CDR3 protein. Among 50,000 or so distinct CDR3 sequences listed, around 82% were seen once. Findings and caveats of the study: It was in tumors, not blood, that the top-250-clone fraction was significantly higher (p = 0.039). Tumor region pairs shared more overlap than did tumor-adjacent and tumor-blood pairs.

Germline-derived CDR1 and CDR2 are MDHEN and SYDVKM. The CDR3 loop spans 17 amino acids. The clonotype originates from a man in his forties or fifties with primary liver carcinoma and hepatitis B virus infection. This chain uses TRBV28 with TRBJ1-4; 10 nucleotides agree with TRBD1. Sequencing was carried out using liver tumor tissue from sampling region 5. As to subset: tumor region T5, tumor centre. The CDR3 is CAGSHRDRGPAILKLFF. CDR3 DNA: TGTGCCGGCAGTCACCGGGACAGGGGTCCTGCTATCCTAAAACTGTTTTTT.